This is a list of T cell receptor beta chains from one sample in a study of regulatory dendritic cells for organ transplantation. Clones were read by immunoSEQ multiplex PCR, and TCRdb kept only the in-frame ones, dropping some. The sample lists 30,000 to 35,000 clones, roughly 91% occurring once. Sequenced: naive CD4+ T cells from blood. All receptors derive from a human donor in good health. The CDR3 runs from the conserved cysteine through the conserved F or W. The D gene is left open where the match is weak. Clone size is given for some rows only: seen once, a few or many times, or a class if the clone is expanded.

abundance: NA; j_gene: TRBJ1-4; v_gene: TRBV19; d_gene: TRBD1; CDR3nt: TGTGCCAGTAGTCCCCGGGACAGGGGAGTAGCTAATGAAAAACTGTTTTTT; CDR3aa: CASSPRDRGVANEKLFF
abundance: NA; j_gene: TRBJ2-5; v_gene: TRBV5-1; d_gene: NA; CDR3nt: TGCGCCAGCAGCCGACGGGTTGAGGAGACCCAGTACTTC; CDR3aa: CASSRRVEETQYF
abundance: NA; j_gene: TRBJ2-7; v_gene: TRBV6-6; d_gene: NA; CDR3nt: TGTGCCAGCAGTTACCCTGGCTCCTACGAGCAGTACTTC; CDR3aa: CASSYPGSYEQYF
abundance: NA; j_gene: TRBJ2-5; v_gene: TRBV7-9; d_gene: NA; CDR3nt: TGTGCCAGCAGCTTAGCAAGGGTCCACCAAGAGACCCAGTACTTC; CDR3aa: CASSLARVHQETQYF
abundance: NA; j_gene: TRBJ1-2; v_gene: TRBV25-1; d_gene: NA; CDR3nt: TGTGCCAGCAGTTGGGACTCTTATGGCTACACCTTC; CDR3aa: CASSWDSYGYTF
abundance: NA; j_gene: TRBJ2-7; v_gene: TRBV21-1; d_gene: NA; CDR3nt: TGTGCCAGCAGCAAAAGGCCCCGGGACAGCCGCTACGAGCAGTACTTC; CDR3aa: CASSKRPRDSRYEQYF
abundance: NA; j_gene: TRBJ2-5; v_gene: TRBV7-2; d_gene: NA; CDR3nt: TGTGCCAGCAGCCTCCCGCTGGAGGAGGAGACCCAGTACTTC; CDR3aa: CASSLPLEEETQYF
abundance: NA; j_gene: TRBJ2-5; v_gene: TRBV9; d_gene: NA; CDR3nt: TGTGCCAGCAGCGCTCGGGGGAGGCAAGAGACCCAGTACTTC; CDR3aa: CASSARGRQETQYF
abundance: NA; j_gene: TRBJ2-1; v_gene: TRBV9; d_gene: NA; CDR3nt: TGTGCCAGCAGCGCAGGGCCCCCTTACAATGAGCAGTTCTTC; CDR3aa: CASSAGPPYNEQFF
abundance: NA; j_gene: TRBJ1-2; v_gene: TRBV6-6; d_gene: NA; CDR3nt: TGTGCCAGCAGTTTAGGAGGGACGGGCTACACCTTC; CDR3aa: CASSLGGTGYTF
abundance: NA; j_gene: TRBJ2-7; v_gene: TRBV5-1; d_gene: TRBD1; CDR3nt: TGCGCCAGCAGCTTGGTACCGACAGGGGTTTACGAGCAGTACTTC; CDR3aa: CASSLVPTGVYEQYF
abundance: NA; j_gene: TRBJ2-1; v_gene: TRBV7-3; d_gene: NA; CDR3nt: TGTGCCAGCAGCTTAATACGGTATAATGAGCAGTTCTTC; CDR3aa: CASSLIRYNEQFF
abundance: NA; j_gene: TRBJ2-1; v_gene: TRBV28; d_gene: NA; CDR3nt: TGTGCCAGCAGTTTACTTTTCGATGAGCAGTTCTTC; CDR3aa: CASSLLFDEQFF
abundance: once; j_gene: TRBJ1-1; v_gene: TRBV7-2; d_gene: NA; CDR3nt: TGTGCCAGCAGCGATCATATGGGACGGCTGAACACTGAAGCTTTCTTT; CDR3aa: CASSDHMGRLNTEAFF
abundance: NA; j_gene: TRBJ1-1; v_gene: TRBV18; d_gene: TRBD1; CDR3nt: TGTGCCAGCTCACCTATAACAGGGGGTTCTTTGAACACTGAAGCTTTCTTT; CDR3aa: CASSPITGGSLNTEAFF
abundance: NA; j_gene: TRBJ2-3; v_gene: TRBV7-2; d_gene: NA; CDR3nt: TGTGCCAGCAGCCCCAATCTTTGGGTTAGCACAGATACGCAGTATTTT; CDR3aa: CASSPNLWVSTDTQYF
abundance: few; j_gene: TRBJ1-1; v_gene: TRBV14; d_gene: NA; CDR3nt: TGTGCCAGCAGCCAAGACAGGGGCTCTGAAGCTTTCTTT; CDR3aa: CASSQDRGSEAFF
abundance: NA; j_gene: TRBJ1-2; v_gene: TRBV10-1; d_gene: TRBD1; CDR3nt: TGCGCCAGCAGTCCAACGACAGGGTGGGTTTGTGGTAACTATGGCTACACCTTC; CDR3aa: CASSPTTGWVCGNYGYTF
abundance: NA; j_gene: TRBJ2-1; v_gene: TRBV27; d_gene: TRBD2; CDR3nt: TGTGCCAGCAGTACAGGACTAGCGGGAGAATACAATGAGCAGTTCTTC; CDR3aa: CASSTGLAGEYNEQFF
abundance: NA; j_gene: TRBJ2-5; v_gene: TRBV18; d_gene: TRBD2; CDR3nt: TGTGCCAGCTCACCCAGCGGGACTAGCCGCCAAGAGACCCAGTACTTC; CDR3aa: CASSPSGTSRQETQYF
abundance: NA; j_gene: TRBJ1-6; v_gene: TRBV6-5; d_gene: NA; CDR3nt: TGTGCCAGCAGTTACTCGACAGGAGTAGACTCACCCCTCCACTTT; CDR3aa: CASSYSTGVDSPLHF
abundance: NA; j_gene: TRBJ1-1; v_gene: TRBV28; d_gene: TRBD1; CDR3nt: TGTGCCAGCAGCCTGACAGGGTTCAGGGAAGCTTTCTTT; CDR3aa: CASSLTGFREAFF
abundance: NA; j_gene: TRBJ2-3; v_gene: TRBV6-4; d_gene: NA; CDR3nt: TGTGCCAGCAGTGACTCTAGAGATACGCAGTATTTT; CDR3aa: CASSDSRDTQYF
abundance: NA; j_gene: TRBJ2-1; v_gene: TRBV28; d_gene: NA; CDR3nt: TGTGCCAGCAGTTTTATTCTAGCCCCAGAGGGGCTGCAGTTCTTC; CDR3aa: CASSFILAPEGLQFF
abundance: NA; j_gene: TRBJ1-4; v_gene: TRBV6-6; d_gene: NA; CDR3nt: TGTGCCAGCCGGTACCGGGATACTGAAAAACTGTTTTTT; CDR3aa: CASRYRDTEKLFF
abundance: NA; j_gene: TRBJ2-1; v_gene: TRBV6-6; d_gene: TRBD1; CDR3nt: TGTGCCAGCAGTTACTCGGACAGGCCACTTCGGCAGTTCTTC; CDR3aa: CASSYSDRPLRQFF
abundance: NA; j_gene: TRBJ2-2; v_gene: TRBV4-2; d_gene: TRBD2; CDR3nt: TGTGCCAGCAGCCAAGCAGCGGGGGCGCCGTACACCGGGGAGCTGTTTTTT; CDR3aa: CASSQAAGAPYTGELFF
abundance: NA; j_gene: TRBJ1-1; v_gene: TRBV30; d_gene: NA; CDR3nt: TGTGCCTGGAGTCTCGATAGGTTCCCCAGGGTCGGGGACACTGAAGCTTTCTTT; CDR3aa: CAWSLDRFPRVGDTEAFF
abundance: NA; j_gene: TRBJ2-7; v_gene: TRBV7-9; d_gene: NA; CDR3nt: TGTGCCAGCAGCTTACGTGGGGGCGAGCAGTACTTC; CDR3aa: CASSLRGGEQYF
abundance: NA; j_gene: TRBJ2-2; v_gene: TRBV19; d_gene: NA; CDR3nt: TGTGCGACCTCGATATTGAACACCGGGGAGCTGTTTTTT; CDR3aa: CATSILNTGELFF
abundance: NA; j_gene: TRBJ2-3; v_gene: TRBV7-3; d_gene: NA; CDR3nt: TGTGCCAGCAGCTTAAGTGGTCCGACAGGCACAGATACGCAGTATTTT; CDR3aa: CASSLSGPTGTDTQYF
abundance: NA; j_gene: TRBJ2-1; v_gene: TRBV18; d_gene: NA; CDR3nt: TGTGCCAGCTCCCCTAGTCGGGGTAACAATGAGCAGTTCTTC; CDR3aa: CASSPSRGNNEQFF
abundance: NA; j_gene: TRBJ2-3; v_gene: TRBV6-6; d_gene: TRBD1; CDR3nt: TGTGCCAGCAGTTACTCAGGACAGGGGAGCACAGATACGCAGTATTTT; CDR3aa: CASSYSGQGSTDTQYF
abundance: NA; j_gene: TRBJ2-5; v_gene: TRBV18; d_gene: NA; CDR3nt: TGTGCCACCGCAAAGGGTCTCCAAGAGACCCAGTACTTC; CDR3aa: CATAKGLQETQYF
abundance: NA; j_gene: TRBJ1-1; v_gene: TRBV28; d_gene: NA; CDR3nt: TGTGCCAGCAGTTTATGGGTCGGGGGCTACGACACTGAAGCTTTCTTT; CDR3aa: CASSLWVGGYDTEAFF
abundance: NA; j_gene: TRBJ1-2; v_gene: TRBV5-1; d_gene: NA; CDR3nt: TGCGCCAGCAGCTCCCCAGGAAGATATGGCTACACCTTC; CDR3aa: CASSSPGRYGYTF
abundance: once; j_gene: TRBJ2-1; v_gene: TRBV5-6; d_gene: NA; CDR3nt: TGTGCCAGCAGCTTGGTTCCGGGGGCGGGCTACAATGAGCAGTTCTTC; CDR3aa: CASSLVPGAGYNEQFF
abundance: NA; j_gene: TRBJ1-2; v_gene: TRBV29-1; d_gene: NA; CDR3nt: TGCAGCGTTGAGGGTCAACGGGGGCTCCCGGGGAGCGGCTACACCTTC; CDR3aa: CSVEGQRGLPGSGYTF
abundance: NA; j_gene: TRBJ2-5; v_gene: TRBV5-4; d_gene: TRBD2; CDR3nt: TGTGCCAGCAGCTTCAAAGCTACTAGCGGGAATTCGGAGACCCAGTACTTC; CDR3aa: CASSFKATSGNSETQYF
abundance: NA; j_gene: TRBJ2-2; v_gene: TRBV30; d_gene: TRBD2; CDR3nt: TGTGCCTGGAGCGTACTAGCGGGGGTGAATACCGGGGAGCTGTTTTTT; CDR3aa: CAWSVLAGVNTGELFF
abundance: NA; j_gene: TRBJ2-2; v_gene: TRBV7-2; d_gene: NA; CDR3nt: TGTGCCAGCAGAAAAGAGCGAGGATTCTGGAACACCGGGGAGCTGTTTTTT; CDR3aa: CASRKERGFWNTGELFF